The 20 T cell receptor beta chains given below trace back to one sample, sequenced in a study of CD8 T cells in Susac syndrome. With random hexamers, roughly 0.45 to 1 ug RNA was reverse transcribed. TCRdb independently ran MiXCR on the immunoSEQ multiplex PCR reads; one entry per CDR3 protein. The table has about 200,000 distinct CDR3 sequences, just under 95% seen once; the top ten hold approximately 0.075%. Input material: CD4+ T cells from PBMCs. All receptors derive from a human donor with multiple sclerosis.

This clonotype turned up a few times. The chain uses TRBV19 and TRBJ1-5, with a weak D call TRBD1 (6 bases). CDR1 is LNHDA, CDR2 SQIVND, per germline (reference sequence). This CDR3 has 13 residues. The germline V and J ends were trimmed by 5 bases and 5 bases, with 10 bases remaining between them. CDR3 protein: CASSQGPDQPQHF. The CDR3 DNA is TGTGCCAGTAGTCAGGGGCCTGATCAGCCCCAGCATTTT.

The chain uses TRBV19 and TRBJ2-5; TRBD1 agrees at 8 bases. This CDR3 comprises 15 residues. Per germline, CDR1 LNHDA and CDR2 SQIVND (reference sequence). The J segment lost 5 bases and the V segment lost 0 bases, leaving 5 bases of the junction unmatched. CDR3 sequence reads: CASSIEARGLETQYF. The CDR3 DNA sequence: TGTGCCAGTAGTATAGAGGCCAGGGGGCTGGAGACCCAGTACTTC.

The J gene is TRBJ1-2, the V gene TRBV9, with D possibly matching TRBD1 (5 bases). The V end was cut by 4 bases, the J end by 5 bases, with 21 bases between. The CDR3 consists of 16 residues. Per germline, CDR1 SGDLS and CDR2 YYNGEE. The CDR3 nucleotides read TGTGCCAGCAGCCCTAGTGGCACAGGAGGCCCGTATGGCTACACCTTC. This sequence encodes CASSPSGTGGPYGYTF.

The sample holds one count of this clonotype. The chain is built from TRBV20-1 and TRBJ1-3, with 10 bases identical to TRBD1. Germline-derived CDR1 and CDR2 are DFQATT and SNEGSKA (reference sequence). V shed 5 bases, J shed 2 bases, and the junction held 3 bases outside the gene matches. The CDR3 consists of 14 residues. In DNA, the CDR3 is TGCAGTGCTGGGGACAGGGGAACTGGAAACACCATATATTTT. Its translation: CSAGDRGTGNTIYF.

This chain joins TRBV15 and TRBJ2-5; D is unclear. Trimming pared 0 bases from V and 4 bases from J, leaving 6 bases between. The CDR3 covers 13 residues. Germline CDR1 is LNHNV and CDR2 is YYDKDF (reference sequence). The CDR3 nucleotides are TGTGCCACCAGCAGAGATTACTTAGAGACCCAGTACTTC. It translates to CATSRDYLETQYF. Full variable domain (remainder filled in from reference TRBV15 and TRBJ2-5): DAMVIQNPRYQVTQFGKPVTLSCSQTLNHNVMYWYQQKSSQAPKLLFHYYDKDFNNEADTPDNFQSRRPNTSFCFLDIRSPGLGDTAMYLCATSRDYLETQYFGPGTRLLVL.

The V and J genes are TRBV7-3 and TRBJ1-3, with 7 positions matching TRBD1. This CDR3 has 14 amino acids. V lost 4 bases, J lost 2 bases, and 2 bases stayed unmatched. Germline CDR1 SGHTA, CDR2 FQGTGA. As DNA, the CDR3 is TGTGCCAGCAGCTCAGACAGGGCTGGAAACACCATATATTTT. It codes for CASSSDRAGNTIYF.

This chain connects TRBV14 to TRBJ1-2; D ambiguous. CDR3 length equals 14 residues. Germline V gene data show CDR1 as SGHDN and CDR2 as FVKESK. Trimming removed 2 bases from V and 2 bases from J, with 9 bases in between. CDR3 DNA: TGTGCCAGCAGCCAAATTGGAACCAACTATGGCTACACCTTC. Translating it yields CASSQIGTNYGYTF. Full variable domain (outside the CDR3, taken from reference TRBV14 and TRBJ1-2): EAGVTQFPSHSVIEKGQTVTLRCDPISGHDNLYWYRRVMGKEIKFLLHFVKESKQDESGMPNNRFLAERTGGTYSTLKVQPAELEDSGVYFCASSQIGTNYGYTFGSGTRLTVV.

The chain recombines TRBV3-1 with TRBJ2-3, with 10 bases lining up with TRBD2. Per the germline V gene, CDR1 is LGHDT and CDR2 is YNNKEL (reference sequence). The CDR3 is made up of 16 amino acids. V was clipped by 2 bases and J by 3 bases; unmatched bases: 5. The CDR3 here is CASSQLSGGPTDTQYF. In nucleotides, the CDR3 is TGTGCCAGCAGCCAACTTAGCGGGGGGCCGACAGATACGCAGTATTTT.

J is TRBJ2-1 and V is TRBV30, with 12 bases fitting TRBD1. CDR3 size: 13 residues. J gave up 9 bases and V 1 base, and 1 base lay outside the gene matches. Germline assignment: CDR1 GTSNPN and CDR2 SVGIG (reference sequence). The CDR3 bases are TGTGCCTGGAGTGGGGACAGGGGGCTTGAGCAGTTCTTC. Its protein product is CAWSGDRGLEQFF.

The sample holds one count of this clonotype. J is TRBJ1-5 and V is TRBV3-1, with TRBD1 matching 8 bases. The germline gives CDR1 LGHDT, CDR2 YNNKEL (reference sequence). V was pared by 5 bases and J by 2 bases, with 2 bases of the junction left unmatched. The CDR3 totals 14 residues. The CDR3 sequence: CASSMTGGNQPQHF. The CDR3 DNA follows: TGTGCCAGCAGCATGACAGGGGGCAATCAGCCCCAGCATTTT.

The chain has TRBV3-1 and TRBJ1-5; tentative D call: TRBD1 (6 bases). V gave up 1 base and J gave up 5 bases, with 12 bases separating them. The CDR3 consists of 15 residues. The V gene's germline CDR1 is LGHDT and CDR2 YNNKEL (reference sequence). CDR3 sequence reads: CASSQGGQGHQPQHF. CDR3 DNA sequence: TGTGCCAGCAGCCAAGGGGGGCAGGGTCATCAGCCCCAGCATTTT.

The DNA of the CDR3 is TGTGCCAGCAGTCGCGGACAGGGCAGCTACGAGCAGTACTTC. Translated, it gives CASSRGQGSYEQYF. The J gene is TRBJ2-7, the V gene TRBV6-6, with 8 nucleotides matching TRBD1. J lost 3 bases, V lost 5 bases, and 6 bases had no gene match. The V gene's germline CDR1 is MNHNY and CDR2 SVGAGI (reference sequence). CDR3 length: 14 amino acids.

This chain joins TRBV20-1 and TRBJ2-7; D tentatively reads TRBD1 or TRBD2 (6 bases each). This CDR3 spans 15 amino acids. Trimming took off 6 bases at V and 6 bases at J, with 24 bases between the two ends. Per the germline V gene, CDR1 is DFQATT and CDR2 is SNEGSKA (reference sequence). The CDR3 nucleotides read TGCAGTGCCCTCAAGGGGGGCCTCCGGGCGGGCGAGCAGTACGTC. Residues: CSALKGGLRAGEQYV.

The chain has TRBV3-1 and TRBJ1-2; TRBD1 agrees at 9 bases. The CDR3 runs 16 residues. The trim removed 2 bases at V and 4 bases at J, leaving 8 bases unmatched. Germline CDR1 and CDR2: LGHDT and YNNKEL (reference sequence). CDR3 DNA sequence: TGTGCCAGCAGCCAACCTGTTACAGGGGGCGGCTATGGCTACACCTTC. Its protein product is CASSQPVTGGGYGYTF.

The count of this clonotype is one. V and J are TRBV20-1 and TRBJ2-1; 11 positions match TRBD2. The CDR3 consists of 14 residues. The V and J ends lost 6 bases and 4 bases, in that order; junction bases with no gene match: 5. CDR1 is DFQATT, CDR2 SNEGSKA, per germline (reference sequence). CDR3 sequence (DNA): TGCAGTGCGACGACTAGCGGGATGTACAATGAGCAGTTCTTC. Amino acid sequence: CSATTSGMYNEQFF.

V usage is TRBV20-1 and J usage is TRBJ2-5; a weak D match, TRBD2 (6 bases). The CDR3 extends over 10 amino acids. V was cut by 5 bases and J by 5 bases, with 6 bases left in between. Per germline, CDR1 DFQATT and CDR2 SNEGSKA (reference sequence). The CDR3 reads CSAGRETQYF. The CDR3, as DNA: TGCAGTGCTGGGAGGGAGACCCAGTACTTC.

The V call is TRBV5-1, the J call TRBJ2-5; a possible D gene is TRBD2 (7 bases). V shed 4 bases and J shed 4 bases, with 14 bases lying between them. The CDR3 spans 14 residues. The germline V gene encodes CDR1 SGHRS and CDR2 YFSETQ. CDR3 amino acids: CASSPGGGTETQYF. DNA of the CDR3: TGCGCCAGCAGCCCGGGGGGCGGGACAGAGACCCAGTACTTC.

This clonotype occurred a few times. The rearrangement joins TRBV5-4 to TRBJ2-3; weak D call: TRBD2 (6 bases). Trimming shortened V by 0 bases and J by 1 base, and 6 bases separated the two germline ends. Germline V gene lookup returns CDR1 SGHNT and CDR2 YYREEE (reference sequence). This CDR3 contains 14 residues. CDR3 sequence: CASSLGEGTDTQYF. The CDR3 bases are TGTGCCAGCAGCTTGGGGGAGGGCACAGATACGCAGTATTTT.

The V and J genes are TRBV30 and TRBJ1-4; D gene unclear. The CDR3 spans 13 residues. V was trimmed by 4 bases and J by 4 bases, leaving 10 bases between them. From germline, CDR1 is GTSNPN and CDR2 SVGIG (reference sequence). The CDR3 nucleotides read TGTGCCTGGACCGGAGTACTTAATGAAAAACTGTTTTTT. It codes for CAWTGVLNEKLFF. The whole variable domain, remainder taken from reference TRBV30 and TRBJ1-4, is SQTIHQWPATLVQPVGSPLSLECTVEGTSNPNLYWYRQAAGRGLQLLFYSVGIGQISSEVPQNLSASRPQDRQFILSSKKLLLSDSGFYLCAWTGVLNEKLFFGSGTQLSVL.

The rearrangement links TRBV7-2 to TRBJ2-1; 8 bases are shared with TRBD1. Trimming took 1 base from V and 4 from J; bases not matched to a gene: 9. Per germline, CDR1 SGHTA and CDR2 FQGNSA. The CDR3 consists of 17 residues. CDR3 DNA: TGTGCCAGCAGCTTAGATTCAGGGGGCGGGAAGTACAATGAGCAGTTCTTC. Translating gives CASSLDSGGGKYNEQFF. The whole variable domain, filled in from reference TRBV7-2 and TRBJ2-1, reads GAGVSQSPSNKVTEKGKDVELRCDPISGHTALYWYRQSLGQGLEFLIYFQGNSAPDKSGLPSDRFSAERTGGSVSTLTIQRTQQEDSAVYLCASSLDSGGGKYNEQFFGPGTRLTVL.